These T cell receptor beta chains were read from a single sample in a study of T cells in localized non-small cell lung cancer. Using immunoSEQ multiplex PCR, the repertoire was profiled, and TCRdb retains in-frame clones only, with some absent. The sample consists of 20,000 to 30,000 clones, approximately 87% of them appearing once. The source material was peripheral blood, sampled before any cancer treatment. Every receptor here comes from a woman aged 40-69 years with stage I lung adenocarcinoma. Both conserved end residues are part of each CDR3. The order of the fields is D gene, clone size, CDR3 length, V gene, J gene, CDR3 protein, CDR3 DNA. D genes are given only for firm matches. Not every row has a clone size; where given, it reads once, few, many or a size class.

NA,once,11,TRBV11-3,TRBJ1-1,CASSLEGEAFF,TGTGCCAGCAGCTTAGAGGGCGAAGCTTTCTTT
TRBD1,few,13,TRBV13,TRBJ2-7,CASARTGRNEQYF,TGTGCCAGCGCTCGGACAGGGCGGAACGAGCAGTACTTC
TRBD1,NA,16,TRBV19,TRBJ2-6,CASSDRGSSGANVLTF,TGTGCCAGTTCAGACAGGGGTTCCTCTGGGGCCAACGTCCTGACTTTC
NA,few,14,TRBV9,TRBJ1-2,CASSLRTGLYGYTF,TGTGCCAGCAGCTTGCGCACAGGTCTCTATGGCTACACCTTC
NA,NA,13,TRBV30,TRBJ1-5,CAWSVTGNQPQHF,TGTGCCTGGAGTGTTACTGGAAATCAGCCCCAGCATTTT
NA,NA,15,TRBV7-9,TRBJ2-2,CASSRGHLNTGELFF,TGTGCCAGCAGCAGGGGACACCTGAACACCGGGGAGCTGTTTTTT
TRBD1,NA,14,TRBV6-1,TRBJ1-6,CASSGQGENSPLHF,TGTGCCAGCAGTGGACAGGGGGAGAATTCACCCCTCCACTTT
TRBD1,NA,15,TRBV7-2,TRBJ2-3,CASSSWDRDTDTQYF,TGTGCCAGCAGCTCCTGGGACAGGGACACAGATACGCAGTATTTT
NA,NA,15,TRBV4-1,TRBJ1-2,CASSQDEGFIYGYTF,TGCGCCAGCAGCCAAGATGAGGGTTTTATCTATGGCTACACCTTC
NA,NA,11,TRBV11-2,TRBJ2-3,CASREGPTQYF,TGTGCCAGCCGCGAGGGGCCTACGCAGTATTTT
NA,NA,12,TRBV28,TRBJ1-2,CASRDSRDGYTF,TGTGCCAGCAGAGACTCCAGGGATGGCTACACCTTC
NA,NA,15,TRBV2,TRBJ1-6,CASSEKTGRHSPLHF,TGTGCCAGCAGTGAGAAAACAGGGAGGCATTCACCCCTCCACTTT
NA,NA,14,TRBV28,TRBJ2-7,CASSFHSGSYEQYF,TGTGCCAGCAGTTTTCATAGCGGATCCTACGAGCAGTACTTC
TRBD1,NA,13,TRBV5-6,TRBJ1-5,CASSSQGVQPQHF,TGTGCCAGCAGCTCGCAGGGGGTTCAGCCCCAGCATTTT
TRBD1,NA,13,TRBV6-5,TRBJ2-5,CASSQGALQTQYF,TGTGCCAGCAGTCAGGGGGCGCTTCAGACCCAGTACTTC
TRBD2,NA,14,TRBV7-2,TRBJ2-5,CASSLIAGGETQYF,TGTGCCAGCAGCTTAATAGCGGGGGGAGAGACCCAGTACTTC